Below, 6 T cell receptor beta chains from the same sample are listed, as sequenced in a study of human T cells and chemical hapten exposure (dated by TCRdb to the early 2020s). The sample's time point label, decoded: patch test 2, 6 weeks after DPC sensitization. The treatment or condition label, as the study defines it: therapeutic diphenylcyclopropenone sensitization with weekly scalp DPC. Libraries came from RACE. The run used a NextSeq 500. TCRdb applied fastp at Q25 and MiXCR to the public reads, then kept only in-frame beta chains. Identical CDR3 protein sequences are pooled into one entry, listed with their most common genes and DNA. The table for this sample lists 110,000 or so distinct CDR3 sequences; 9.2% of them were counted only once. Of the sample, 3.1% is held by the ten largest clones. The sequenced sample was whole blood, obtained in connection with sensitization to the hapten diphenylcyclopropenone (DPC). The receptor source for this set is a woman in her thirties or forties with alopecia areata. Some clones in this sample may be carry-over from other donors' samples.

The chain uses TRBV27 and TRBJ1-5; D ambiguous. Germline CDR1 is MNHEY and CDR2 is SMNVEV (reference sequence). The germline V and J ends were trimmed by 2 bases and 3 bases, with 8 bases remaining between them. The CDR3 totals 14 residues. The CDR3 coding sequence is TGTGCCAGCAGTTTAACCGGGAACAATCAGCCCCAGCATTTT. The encoded protein is CASSLTGNNQPQHF.

There are many counts of this clonotype. The chain has TRBV20-1 and TRBJ1-5; D might be TRBD1 (6 bases). V was trimmed by 6 bases and J by 0 bases, leaving 18 bases between them. Germline loops: CDR1 DFQATT, CDR2 SNEGSKA (reference sequence). The CDR3 is made up of 16 amino acids. CDR3 DNA: TGCAGTGCGAGCCAGGGGTCTACGTATAGCAATCAGCCCCAGCATTTT. Protein: CSASQGSTYSNQPQHF.

The V call is TRBV29-1, the J call TRBJ2-5, with D uncertain. Trimming took 2 bases from V and 4 from J, leaving 5 bases between them. In germline, CDR1 is SQVTM, CDR2 ANQGSEA. This CDR3 region has 11 residues. The CDR3 protein is CSVEPGETQYF. CDR3 sequence (DNA): TGCAGCGTTGAACCCGGAGAGACCCAGTACTTC.

This clonotype was seen a handful of times. The V call is TRBV12-3 or TRBV12-4, the J call TRBJ2-7; TRBD1 is a possible D gene (7 bases). The CDR3 is 15 amino acids. V gave up 1 base and J gave up 2 bases, with 12 bases separating them. The DNA for the CDR3 is TGTGCCAGCAGTTTAGGACAGGGAGGCCCCTACGAGCAGTACTTC. The encoded protein is CASSLGQGGPYEQYF.

This clonotype was picked up many times. The V and J genes are TRBV18 and TRBJ1-4, with TRBD1 identical over 10 bases. The V segment lost 3 bases and the J segment 0 bases; nucleotides outside the gene matches: 4. The CDR3 is 17 residues long. Germline V gives CDR1 KGHSH, CDR2 LQKENI. The CDR3 DNA sequence: TGTGCCAGCTCACCGGGACAGGGGACGTCAACTAATGAAAAACTGTTTTTT. This translates into CASSPGQGTSTNEKLFF. Based on the CDR3 plus reference TRBV18 and TRBJ1-4, the full variable domain is NAGVMQNPRHLVRRRGQEARLRCSPMKGHSHVYWYRQLPEEGLKFMVYLQKENIIDESGMPKERFSAEFPKEGPSILRIQQVVRGDSAAYFCASSPGQGTSTNEKLFFGSGTQLSVL.

This clonotype came up many times. The rearrangement joins TRBV7-2 to TRBJ2-7; D is ambiguous. Germline V gives CDR1 SGHTA, CDR2 FQGNSA. The CDR3 loop spans 13 amino acids. V was shortened by 5 bases and J by 4 bases, with 12 bases between the two germline ends. In nucleotides, the CDR3 is TGTGCCAGCAGCCCCCTCGGGCGTTACGAGCAGTACTTC. It encodes CASSPLGRYEQYF.